The TCR beta chain described here comes from a study of cytomegalovirus exposure and HLA in healthy donors. PCR used 60 Vbeta primers and 13 Jbeta primers. Measured with immunoSEQ multiplex PCR; TCRdb has only the in-frame clones, and not every one. The data contain 80,000 to 100,000 clones, roughly 64% of them singletons. The CDR3 is 15 amino acids. With 3 bases removed from V and 2 bases from J, the gap between germline ends came to 11 bases. CDR1 is SGDLS and CDR2 is YYNGEE in the germline V gene. The TCR originated in a middle-aged woman in good health and CMV-seropositive. The sample comprised PBMCs. The gene calls are TRBV9 and TRBJ2-2; D gene unclear. CDR3 bases: TGTGCCAGCAGCGCCCCCGAGCTCAACACCGGGGAGCTGTTTTTT. Translated, it gives CASSAPELNTGELFF.